This T cell receptor beta chain was captured by sequencing in a study of PD-1 blockade in classical Hodgkin lymphoma. Study-level background: Nivolumab was administered to patients intravenously at 3 mg/kg every 2 weeks.

Every patient was affected by relapse after autologous stem cell transplantation, while exposure to brentuximab vedotin was not uniform. It was by magnetic negative selection that CD8+ T cells were isolated from thawed PBMCs. Profiled with immunoSEQ multiplex PCR; TCRdb holds only in-frame clones, not every one. Of about 13,000 clones listed, around 85% are singletons. Study-level points and caveats: Some patients began nivolumab under 1 year after ASCT. These patients were excluded from later analyses. A significant rise in TCR diversity by C4D1 was seen for CD4+ but not CD8+ cells.

The V and J ends lost 4 bases and 7 bases respectively, with 17 bases between them. The V gene's germline CDR1 is MGHDK and CDR2 SYGVNS. This CDR3 region has 15 residues. Comment on this clone: Its antigen is unknown.

This sequence originates from a human donor with classical Hodgkin lymphoma. This chain links TRBV25-1 with TRBJ1-3; D remains unclear. This specimen consisted of CD8+ T cells from blood, obtained at baseline. The CDR3 nucleotides are TGTGCCAGCAGTGTAGGCCTCGACGATGGCAACACCATATATTTT. Translation: CASSVGLDDGNTIYF.